These 31 T cell receptor beta chains share one sample of origin, sequenced in a study of CXCR3-negative and CXCR3-positive naive CD8 T cells. In preparing the TRB cDNA libraries, 5' RACE with UMI labels was used. TCRdb re-called the 5' RACE reads and gives one entry per CDR3 protein, without DNA. Found here are tens of thousands of distinct CDR3 sequences; the top ten clones hold about 1.1%. The sequencing input was naive CXCR3- CD8+ T cells from blood. Specified subset: CD45RO-CCR7+CD27+CD95- naive CD8+ T cells lacking CXCR3 (TNR3-). These receptors came from a human donor in good health. Some clones in this sample may be carry-over from other donors' samples.

The rearrangement joins TRBV5-1 to TRBJ1-1; there is no DNA to check the TCRdb D call of TRBD1. Germline CDR1 reads SGHRS; CDR2 reads YFSETQ. There are 16 residues in the CDR3. The CDR3 is CASSLGQGALGTEAFF.

CDR3 sequence: CASSLAAGGYYNEQFF. The rearrangement uses TRBV7-9 and TRBJ2-1; there is no DNA to check the TCRdb D call of TRBD2. The germline CDR1 and CDR2 sequences are SEHNR and FQNEAQ (reference sequence). The CDR3 runs to 16 residues.

V and J are TRBV20-1 and TRBJ1-5. The CDR3 loop spans 13 amino acids. CDR1 is DFQATT, CDR2 SNEGSKA, per germline (reference sequence). The CDR3 is CSAPQLANQPQHF.

The V and J genes are TRBV12-3 or TRBV12-4 and TRBJ1-2; TCRdb selects TRBD1, and the lack of DNA leaves this call unchecked. The CDR3 has 13 amino acids. This CDR3 is CASSLGPGYGYTF.

V gene TRBV29-1 combines with J gene TRBJ2-2. The CDR3 totals 13 residues. Germline loops: CDR1 SQVTM, CDR2 ANQGSEA. The CDR3 sequence is CSVEYGLTGELFF.

The chain employs TRBV4-1 and TRBJ2-5; the D call from TCRdb, TRBD1, cannot be confirmed without DNA. Germline V gives CDR1 MGHRA, CDR2 YSYEKL. CDR3 length equals 13 residues. The CDR3 reads CASSPDSQETQYF.

The chain is built from TRBV5-5 and TRBJ2-1; TCRdb calls TRBD1, which cannot be checked without DNA. Germline V gives CDR1 SGHKS, CDR2 YYEKEE (reference sequence). The length of the CDR3 is 19 residues. Here the CDR3 reads CASRMYGTGDLRGSNEQFF.

This chain connects TRBV20-1 to TRBJ2-7; TCRdb calls TRBD2, which cannot be checked without DNA. Germline assignment: CDR1 DFQATT and CDR2 SNEGSKA (reference sequence). The CDR3 extends over 14 amino acids. CDR3 sequence: CSASPLAGLYEQYF.

This chain uses TRBV7-2 with TRBJ2-7; the TRBD1 assignment by TCRdb is unverifiable without DNA. The CDR3 loop spans 14 amino acids. Germline CDR1 is SGHTA and CDR2 is FQGNSA. The CDR3 is CASSLSGLSNEQYF.

This rearrangement joins TRBV5-1 to TRBJ1-2; lacking DNA, the TRBD1 call made by TCRdb goes unchecked. Germline V CDR1 and CDR2: SGHRS, YFSETQ. The CDR3 is made up of 15 amino acids. The CDR3 spells CASSLAWVPGDGHTF.

Here the CDR3 reads CSADGGVSYNEQFF. V and J are TRBV29-1 and TRBJ2-1; TCRdb returns TRBD2, unconfirmable since there is no DNA. The CDR3 consists of 14 residues. CDR1 is SQVTM and CDR2 is ANQGSEA in the germline V gene.

The rearrangement uses TRBV10-1 and TRBJ2-1; the D call from TCRdb, TRBD2, cannot be confirmed without DNA. CDR3 size: 14 residues. Germline V lookup: CDR1 WNHNN, CDR2 SYGVQD (reference sequence). The CDR3 loop is CASSVAGGWDEQFF.

The V call is TRBV15, the J call TRBJ2-1; TCRdb calls TRBD1, which cannot be checked without DNA. The CDR3 contains 16 residues. Germline CDR1 and CDR2: LNHNV and YYDKDF (reference sequence). The CDR3 is CATSRPGRLSYNEQFF.

The J gene is TRBJ2-7, the V gene TRBV20-1; TCRdb returns TRBD2, unconfirmable since there is no DNA. Per germline, CDR1 DFQATT and CDR2 SNEGSKA (reference sequence). CDR3 size: 15 residues. The CDR3 spells CSASGREGGSYEQYF.

This chain uses TRBV30 with TRBJ1-1. Per germline, CDR1 GTSNPN and CDR2 SVGIG (reference sequence). CDR3 size: 11 residues. CDR3: CAWSMDTEAFF.

The rearrangement uses TRBV29-1 and TRBJ1-1; TCRdb returns TRBD1, unconfirmable since there is no DNA. This CDR3 is built from 14 residues. The germline CDR1 and CDR2 sequences are SQVTM and ANQGSEA. CDR3 in amino acids: CSYATNRGLTEAFF.

This rearrangement joins TRBV4-3 to TRBJ1-1. The CDR3 spans 13 residues. Germline CDR1 and CDR2: LGHNA and YSLEER. CDR3 residues: CASAFGMNTEAFF.

The gene calls are TRBV5-4 and TRBJ1-1. The CDR3 runs to 17 residues. Germline-derived CDR1 and CDR2 are SGHNT and YYREEE (reference sequence). The CDR3 sequence: CASSLGVSFQENTEAFF.

The chain has TRBV7-3 and TRBJ2-5; TCRdb reports TRBD1, a call that lacks DNA to check it against. The V gene's germline CDR1 is SGHTA and CDR2 FQGTGA. The CDR3 runs 13 residues. CDR3 residues: CASSLTPGETQYF.

The gene calls are TRBV9 and TRBJ2-7; TCRdb lists TRBD1, though no DNA is available to test this call. Germline values: CDR1 SGDLS, CDR2 YYNGEE. The CDR3 runs 13 residues. CDR3 sequence: CASGGTDLREQYF. Filled out from reference TRBV9 and TRBJ2-7, the complete variable domain reads DSGVTQTPKHLITATGQRVTLRCSPRSGDLSVYWYQQSLDQGLQFLIQYYNGEERAKGNILERFSAQQFPDLHSELNLSSLELGDSALYFCASGGTDLREQYFGPGTRLTVT.

This sequence joins TRBV7-9 and TRBJ1-1; the TCRdb D gene call, TRBD1, has no DNA to confirm it. Germline lookup yields CDR1 SEHNR and CDR2 FQNEAQ (reference sequence). The CDR3 length is 16 residues. CDR3 protein: CASSFPVGDENTEAFF.

V is TRBV4-3 and J is TRBJ2-7; TCRdb gives TRBD1 as the D gene, but with no DNA this cannot be confirmed. Germline CDR1 reads LGHNA; CDR2 reads YSLEER. CDR3 length: 13 amino acids. CDR3 loop: CASSQFRGQEQYF.

The chain links TRBV6-2 or TRBV6-3 to TRBJ1-1. This CDR3 comprises 13 residues. CDR1 and CDR2 (germline): MNHEY, SVGEGT. CDR3 loop: CATKTGQYTEAFF.

V is TRBV29-1 and J is TRBJ2-1; the D gene TCRdb calls, TRBD1, cannot be checked with no DNA. Germline CDR1 reads SQVTM; CDR2 reads ANQGSEA. The CDR3 sequence is 18 residues long. The CDR3 loop is CSVEDPNSSGTGYNEQFF.

CDR3 amino acids: CSAEDGVNTGELFF. The chain has TRBV29-1 and TRBJ2-2; TCRdb calls TRBD1, which cannot be checked without DNA. Germline-derived CDR1 and CDR2 are SQVTM and ANQGSEA. There are 14 residues in the CDR3.

V usage is TRBV20-1 and J usage is TRBJ2-7; TCRdb outputs TRBD2, but without DNA this stays unchecked. The germline V gene encodes CDR1 DFQATT and CDR2 SNEGSKA (reference sequence). This CDR3 is 15 amino acids long. The CDR3 reads CSARDPGGRLDEQYF.

The gene calls are TRBV29-1 and TRBJ1-1. The V gene's germline CDR1 is SQVTM and CDR2 ANQGSEA. The CDR3 length is 11 residues. The CDR3 sequence: CSVATNTEAFF. Supplemented by reference TRBV29-1 and TRBJ1-1, the full variable domain reads SAVISQKPSRDICQRGTSLTIQCQVDSQVTMMFWYRQQPGQSLTLIATANQGSEATYESGFVIDKFPISRPNLTFSTLTVSNMSPEDSSIYLCSVATNTEAFFGQGTRLTVV.

The V call is TRBV7-9, the J call TRBJ1-5; TCRdb's assignment of TRBD1 cannot be checked, as there is no DNA. CDR3 size: 19 residues. CDR1 and CDR2 (germline): SEHNR, FQNEAQ (reference sequence). The CDR3 is CASSPITGTGGKDNQPQHF.

The J gene is TRBJ2-5, the V gene TRBV29-1; the D call of TRBD1 rests on TCRdb alone, since no DNA is present to check it. From germline, CDR1 is SQVTM and CDR2 ANQGSEA. The CDR3 is made up of 12 amino acids. This chain's CDR3 is CSVLQGGETQYF.

The rearrangement uses TRBV2 and TRBJ2-3; checking the TCRdb D call of TRBD1 is not possible without DNA. Germline CDR1 is SNHLY and CDR2 is FYNNEI. CDR3 length: 13 residues. CDR3 protein: CASRDRGPGTQYF.

This chain links TRBV7-2 with TRBJ1-2; TCRdb's D call of TRBD1 is untestable without DNA. Germline V lookup: CDR1 SGHTA, CDR2 FQGNSA. There are 14 residues in the CDR3. The CDR3 sequence is CASSLEGYSYGYTF.